This TCR beta chain was sequenced in a study of T cells in localized non-small cell lung cancer. Findings of the study overall: One tumor region alone was sequenced, and heterogeneity therefore remains possible. A median about 54 of the top 100 tumor clones appeared in adjacent lung. Highest T cell clonality was seen in uninvolved adjacent lung, surpassing that measured in tumor.

Assay: immunoSEQ multiplex PCR; the TCRdb copy retains only in-frame clones and omits some. The sample carries approximately 80,000 clones, around 81% recorded once. Comment on this clone: Its antigen is not known.

Germline loops: CDR1 LNHNV, CDR2 YYDKDF (reference sequence). The germline V and J ends were trimmed by 4 bases and 4 bases, with 16 bases remaining between them. The CDR3 is made up of 15 amino acids. This chain joins TRBV15 and TRBJ1-2, with D uncertain. The specimen comprised peripheral blood, sampled before any cancer treatment. The sequence came from a female donor over 55 with stage I lung adenocarcinoma. The CDR3: CATSKAGAGSYGYTF. The CDR3 nucleotides read TGTGCCACCAGCAAGGCAGGTGCTGGGAGCTATGGCTACACCTTC. Using reference TRBV15 and TRBJ1-2 for the parts outside the CDR3, the full variable domain is DAMVIQNPRYQVTQFGKPVTLSCSQTLNHNVMYWYQQKSSQAPKLLFHYYDKDFNNEADTPDNFQSRRPNTSFCFLDIRSPGLGDTAMYLCATSKAGAGSYGYTFGSGTRLTVV.